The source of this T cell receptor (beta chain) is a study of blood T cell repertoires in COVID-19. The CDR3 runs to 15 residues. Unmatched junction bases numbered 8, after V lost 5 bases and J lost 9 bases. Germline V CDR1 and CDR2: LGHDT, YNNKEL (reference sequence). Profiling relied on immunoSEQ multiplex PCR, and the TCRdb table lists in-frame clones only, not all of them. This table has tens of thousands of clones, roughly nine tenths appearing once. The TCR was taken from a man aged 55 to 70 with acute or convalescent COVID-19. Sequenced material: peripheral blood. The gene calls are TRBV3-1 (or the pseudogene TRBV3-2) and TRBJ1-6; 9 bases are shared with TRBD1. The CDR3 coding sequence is TGTGCCAGCAGCTTCCGGGACAGGGACATTTCACCCCTCCACTTT. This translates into CASSFRDRDISPLHF.